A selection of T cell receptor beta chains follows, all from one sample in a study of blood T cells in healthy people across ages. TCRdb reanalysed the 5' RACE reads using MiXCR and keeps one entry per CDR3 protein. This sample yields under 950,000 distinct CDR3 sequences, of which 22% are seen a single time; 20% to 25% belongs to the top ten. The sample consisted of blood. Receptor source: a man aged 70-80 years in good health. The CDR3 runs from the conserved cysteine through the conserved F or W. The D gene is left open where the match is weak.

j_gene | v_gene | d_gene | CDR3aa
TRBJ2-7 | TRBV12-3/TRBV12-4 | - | CASSLKGKFYEQYF
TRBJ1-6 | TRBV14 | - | CASSQGRASNSPLHF
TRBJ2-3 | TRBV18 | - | CASSPGVGSPDTQYF
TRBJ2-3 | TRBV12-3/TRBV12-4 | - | CASCRRTPGTDTQYF
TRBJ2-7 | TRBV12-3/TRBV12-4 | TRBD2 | CASSIGTSGPGYEQYF
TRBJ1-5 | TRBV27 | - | CASSGGLYSNQPQHF
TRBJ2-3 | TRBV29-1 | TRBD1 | CSVRSRTGIDTQYF
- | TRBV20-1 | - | CSARDYITYEQYF
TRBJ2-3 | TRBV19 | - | CASQNLWADTQYF
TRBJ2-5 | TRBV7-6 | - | CASTFAFQETQYF
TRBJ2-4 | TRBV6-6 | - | CASDSPGRASAKNIQYF
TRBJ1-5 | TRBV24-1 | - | CATGDPYSNQPQHF
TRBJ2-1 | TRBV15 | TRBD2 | CATSRASGSYNEQFF
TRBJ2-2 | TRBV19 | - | CASSPPGLTNTGELFF
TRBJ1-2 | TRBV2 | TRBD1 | CASSEADRGQDGYTF
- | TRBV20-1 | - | CSARGTGYEQYF
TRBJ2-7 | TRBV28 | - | CASSLISPYEQYF
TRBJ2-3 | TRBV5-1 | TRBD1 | CASSSGQVRDTQYF
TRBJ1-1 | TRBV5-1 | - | CASSLDSSNTEAFF
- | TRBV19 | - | CASSLPLGTQYF
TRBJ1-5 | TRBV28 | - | CASRLTATYQPQHF
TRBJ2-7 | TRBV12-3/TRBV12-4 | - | CASSTDSFYEQYF
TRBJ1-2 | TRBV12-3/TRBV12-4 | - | CASSLLSDSYGYTF
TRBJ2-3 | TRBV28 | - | CAYSGGTDTQYF
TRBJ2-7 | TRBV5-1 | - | CASSPRAGSSYEQYF
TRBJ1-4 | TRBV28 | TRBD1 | CASSATGTGGRTNEKLFF
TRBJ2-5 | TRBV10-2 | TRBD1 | CASSYTLSGTGGLETQYF
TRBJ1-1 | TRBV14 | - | CASSRRRQNTEAFF
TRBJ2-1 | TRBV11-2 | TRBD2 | CASSRRIPGLAGSSSYNEQFF
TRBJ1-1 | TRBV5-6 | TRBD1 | CASSRDRSRTEAFF
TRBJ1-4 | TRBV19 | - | CASTAAANEKLFF
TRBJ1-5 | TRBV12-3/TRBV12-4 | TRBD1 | CASSLTGQGHQPQHF
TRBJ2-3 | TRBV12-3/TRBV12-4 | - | CASRHARLVGDTQYF
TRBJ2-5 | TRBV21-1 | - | CASSKAGRYQETQYF
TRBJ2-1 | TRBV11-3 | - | CASSLIPFAEQFF
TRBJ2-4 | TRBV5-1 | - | CASSDPGGANIQYF
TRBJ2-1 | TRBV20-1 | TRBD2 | CSARGTSGGNEQFF
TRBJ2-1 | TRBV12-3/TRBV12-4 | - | CASSLLRTYNEQFF
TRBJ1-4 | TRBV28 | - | CASSLLYEKLFF
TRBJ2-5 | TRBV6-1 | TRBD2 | CASSGGTSGSVRETQYF
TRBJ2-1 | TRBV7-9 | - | CASSLATGLYNEQFF
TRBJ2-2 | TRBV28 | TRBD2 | CASSRLAGITGELFF
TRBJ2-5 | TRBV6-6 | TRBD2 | CASSYLAGETQYF
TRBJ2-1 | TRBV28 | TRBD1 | CAITGTVKVDEQFF
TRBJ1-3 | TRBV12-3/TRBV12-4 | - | CASIQGYSGNTIYF
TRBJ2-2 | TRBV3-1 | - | CASSTGLQGGELFF
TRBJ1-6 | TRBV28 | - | CASQSVGGNNSPLHF
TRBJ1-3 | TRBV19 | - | CASSQGRPHSGNTIYF
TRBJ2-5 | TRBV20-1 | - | CSARAQVQTQYF
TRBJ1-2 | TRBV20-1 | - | CSARLSRGYTF
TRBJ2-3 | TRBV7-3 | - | CASSFLTDTQYF